The clone carrying this TCR beta chain appeared many times. TCRdb fed the 5' RACE reads into MiXCR, producing one record per CDR3 protein. The data show approximately 160,000 distinct CDR3 sequences, with about a tenth seen just once and 35% to 40% held by the top ten. These data come from a study of T cells after yellow fever vaccination. The trim removed 0 bases at V and 9 bases at J, leaving 2 bases unmatched. This CDR3 is built from 12 residues. Germline V gene lookup returns CDR1 DFQATT and CDR2 SNEGSKA (reference sequence). This receptor was taken from a man aged 18-30 years who received the YFV17D yellow fever vaccine. The chain employs TRBV20-1 and TRBJ2-1; 7 nucleotides align to TRBD2. This material consisted of CD8+ T cells sorted from PBMCs, taken 45 days after the yellow fever booster vaccination. The chain's CDR3 is CSARDGGVEQFF. The CDR3 nucleotides read TGCAGTGCTAGAGATGGGGGGGTTGAGCAGTTCTTC.